The 3 T cell receptor beta chains in this list originate from one sample, sequenced in a study of T cell repertoires in cytomegalovirus infection. MiXCR, applied by TCRdb to the reads, yields one record per CDR3 protein. The repertoire has around 360,000 distinct CDR3 sequences, around a third of them found once; the top ten carry 13%. The antigens these receptors bind are not known. The source material was cultured PBMCs, sampled from culture after CMV antigen stimulation. The receptors derive from a human donor in good health (CMV status not recorded). Some clones in this sample may be carry-over from other donors' samples.

This chain joins TRBV7-8 and TRBJ2-1; TRBD2 matches at 7 bases. This CDR3 is 14 amino acids long. The V segment lost 5 bases and the J segment 7 bases; nucleotides outside the gene matches: 8. Germline loops: CDR1 SGHVS, CDR2 FQNEAQ. The CDR3 is CASSHRLGGNEQFF. DNA of the CDR3: TGTGCCAGCAGCCACCGACTCGGGGGGAATGAGCAGTTCTTC.

The V and J genes are TRBV7-2 and TRBJ2-2; TRBD1 is a possible D gene (5 bases). This CDR3 spans 14 amino acids. The germline V gene encodes CDR1 SGHTA and CDR2 FQGNSA. Trimming pared 2 bases from V and 4 bases from J, leaving 8 bases between. DNA of the CDR3: TGTGCCAGCAGCTTAATAGGGGTCACCGGGGAGCTGTTTTTT. This gives the protein CASSLIGVTGELFF.

The table lists this clonotype with a few counts. The chain combines TRBV7-2 with TRBJ1-6; TRBD1 matches at 8 bases. Germline CDR1 reads SGHTA; CDR2 reads FQGNSA. The CDR3 runs 18 residues. Unmatched junction bases numbered 14, after V lost 4 bases and J lost 6 bases. CDR3 region: CASSSPAGTGSFNSPLHF. The CDR3, as DNA: TGTGCCAGCAGCTCCCCCGCGGGGACAGGAAGTTTTAATTCACCCCTCCACTTT.